This entry concerns a single T cell receptor (beta chain). This clonotype was recorded at least ten times. No antigen is known for it. Per-base quality was not reported, and no clone a single base away is much larger than it. The data belong to a study of CD8+CD57+ T cells in acquired aplastic anemia (dated by TCRdb to 2016 to 2019). Background for the entire study: DNA extracted from sorted CD4+ and CD8+ cells had a mean of approximately 3 ug, with a range of 0.2 to 27.4 ug. CD8+CD57+ expansion was defined as a frequency above the mean frequency observed in healthy subjects.

Profiling of TCR beta VDJ combinations and CDR3 sequences used genomic DNA as the template. An Illumina HiSeq 2000 was used for TCR repertoire sequencing. The authors processed their data as follows. Repertoire assessment relied on Simpson's diversity index, CDR3 size and DJ length profiles, and TRBV/TRBJ rearrangement plots. The most abundant DNA sequence in the deep sequencing data was taken as the immunodominant clone. CDR3 amino acid sequences were screened for sharing across subjects and compared with published repertoires and the VDJdb database. The public sequencing data were trimmed at Q25 with fastp and processed into clonotypes with MiXCR by TCRdb, which kept only in-frame beta chains. Merged by CDR3 protein, the rows form single entries marked with the most common genes and DNA. TCRdb's processing, not the authors', yielded these V and J calls. For this sample there are some 180,000 distinct CDR3 sequences; nearly 50% appear just once. In total, the top ten clones hold 10% to 15% of the sample.

Overall study outcomes, separate from this receptor: Between patients and healthy controls, no significant difference in CD8+ Simpson's diversity was found (P=0.060). Twenty-nine CD8+ CDR3 sequences were shared between patients and controls but appeared highly expressed in patients and within their immunodominant clones.

The CDR3 holds 13 amino acids from the cysteine to the phenylalanine. Only the CDR3 part of the read is kept: 39 bases, read in frame from the first base. The germline V gene (reference sequence) supplies CDR1 DFQATT and CDR2 SNEGSKA. Trimming takes 1 base from V and 7 bases from J, and the germline ends sit 13 bases apart. Flow cytometry had shown CD8+CD57+ cell expansion in the patients selected for sequencing. All patients had severe acquired aplastic anemia diagnosed by International Study of Aplastic Anemia and Agranulocytosis and Camitta criteria. No therapy had been received by the patients at the time of blood sampling. In the study, sorted CD4+ and CD8+ blood T cells from patients with severe aplastic anemia and from healthy subjects underwent deep sequencing of TCR repertoires. Patients were enrolled under clinicaltrials.gov protocols 00001620, 01623167, 00001397, 00071045, 00081523 and 00961064 in the USA. Ficoll-Paque density gradient centrifugation was used to isolate peripheral blood mononuclear cells. CD4+ and CD8+ T cells were sorted by FACS or magnetic beads before DNA extraction.

Sample: sorted CD4+, CD8+, or CD8+CD57+ T cells (not recorded which) from PBMCs. The chain couples TRBV20-1 to TRBJ1-2; 6 matching bases give a weak D call of TRBD1. This clonotype was obtained from a human donor with aplastic anemia. The CDR3 reads as follows: CSARVSGVAGYTF. At the DNA level, the sequence is TGCAGTGCTAGAGTTTCAGGGGTTGCTGGCTACACCTTC.